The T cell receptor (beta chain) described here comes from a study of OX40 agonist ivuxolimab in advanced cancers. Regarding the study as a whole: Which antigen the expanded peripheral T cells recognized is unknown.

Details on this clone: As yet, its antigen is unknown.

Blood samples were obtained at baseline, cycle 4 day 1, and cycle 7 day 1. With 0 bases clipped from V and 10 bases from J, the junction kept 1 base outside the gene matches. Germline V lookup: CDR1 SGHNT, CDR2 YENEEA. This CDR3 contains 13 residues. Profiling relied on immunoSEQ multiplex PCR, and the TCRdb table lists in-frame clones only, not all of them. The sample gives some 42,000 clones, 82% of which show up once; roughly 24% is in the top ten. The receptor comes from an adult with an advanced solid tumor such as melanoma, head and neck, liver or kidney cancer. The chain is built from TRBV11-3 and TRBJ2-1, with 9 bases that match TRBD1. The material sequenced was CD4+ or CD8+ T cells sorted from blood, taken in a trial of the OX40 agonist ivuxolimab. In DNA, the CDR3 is TGTGCCAGCAGCTTAGAGGGGACAGGGGAGCAGTTCTTC. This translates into CASSLEGTGEQFF. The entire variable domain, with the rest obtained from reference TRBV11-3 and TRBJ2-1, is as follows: EAGVVQSPRYKIIEKKQPVAFWCNPISGHNTLYWYLQNLGQGPELLIRYENEEAVDDSQLPKDRFSAERLKGVDSTLKIQPAELGDSAVYLCASSLEGTGEQFFGPGTRLTVL.